This TCR beta chain was sequenced in a study of T-cell reconstitution after alpha-beta-depleted transplantation in children. The study, taken as a whole, reports: T-cell numbers and diversity one year post-transplant derived largely from freshly generated T cells. Surviving recipient T cells and intrathymic progenitors accounted for some patients' high TCRbeta diversity at day 60. About two months after transplant, alpha-beta T cells reportedly came from several hundred expanded graft clones.

This clonotype was seen a handful of times. Its antigen is not known. The TCRbeta library was prepared with unique molecular identifiers. TCRdb redid the calling of the PCR reads with MiXCR, one entry per CDR3 protein. The sample lists some 600,000 distinct CDR3 sequences, 13% occurring once. The CDR3 sequence is 16 residues long. Germline values: CDR1 LGHNA, CDR2 YNFKEQ. Trimming at V came to 4 bases and at J to 1 base, leaving 7 bases not matched to a gene. The starting material was PBMCs, mostly from graft donor cells, obtained 360 days after TCRalphabeta/CD19-depleted stem cell transplant. The TCR comes from a male patient younger than 18 who had a stem cell transplant for acute myeloid leukemia, so the T cells may come from the graft donor. The V call is TRBV4-2, the J call TRBJ2-4; 7 bases match TRBD1. The CDR3 reads CASSPGQEQAKNIQYF. The CDR3, as DNA: TGTGCCAGCAGCCCTGGACAGGAGCAGGCCAAAAACATTCAGTACTTC.